This T cell receptor (beta chain) was captured by sequencing in a study of PD-1 blockade in mismatch repair-deficient tumors. Worth noting for this clone: The antigen is not known. A read error may account for a junction end that differs from germline.

Germline CDR1 SEHNR, CDR2 FQNEAQ (reference sequence). The CDR3 has 15 residues. Assay used: immunoSEQ multiplex PCR; TCRdb lists only in-frame clones, some missing. Here the sample spans some 10,000 clones, around nine tenths being singletons. Time point noted: 10-day in vitro stimulation with candidate neoantigen peptide 3. Seven or eight ELISpot-reactive neoantigen peptides each drove a roughly ten-day in vitro stimulation. Source: cells cultured in vitro, taken from a patient treated with pembrolizumab. This chain uses TRBV7-9 with TRBJ2-5; 9 bases align to TRBD2. The TCR sequence derives from an adult with mismatch repair-deficient cancer. The CDR3 bases are TGTGCCAGCAGTTTAGCGGGAGCAGTCCAAGAGACCCAGTACTTC. Its protein product is CASSLAGAVQETQYF.